This T cell receptor (beta chain) was identified during a study of identical twins. Whole-study results and caveats: Within twin pairs, the out-of-frame alpha sequences they shared showed excess low generation probability.

One entry per CDR3 protein, called by TCRdb with MiXCR from the 5' RACE reads. The table lists 550,000 to 700,000 distinct CDR3 sequences, about 20% of them singletons. The sample holds many counts of this clonotype. Its target is unknown. CDR1 is SNHLY, CDR2 FYNNEI, per germline. This CDR3 is 12 amino acids long. The ends were cut back, 7 bases at V and 10 bases at J, with 14 bases in the middle. This same sample was also taken into another study, of T cells expressing NK-cell markers. That study reports: Dominance of the CD3+CD56-NKG2C+ fraction by these clonotypes also held in several donors.

This receptor was identified in a woman aged 18 to 35 in good health. This rearrangement joins TRBV2 to TRBJ2-1, with D perhaps matching TRBD2 (6 bases). The material sequenced was PBMCs. CDR3 in amino acids: CASMGGTREQFF. Written as DNA, the CDR3 is TGTGCCAGCATGGGGGGAACTAGAGAGCAGTTCTTC.